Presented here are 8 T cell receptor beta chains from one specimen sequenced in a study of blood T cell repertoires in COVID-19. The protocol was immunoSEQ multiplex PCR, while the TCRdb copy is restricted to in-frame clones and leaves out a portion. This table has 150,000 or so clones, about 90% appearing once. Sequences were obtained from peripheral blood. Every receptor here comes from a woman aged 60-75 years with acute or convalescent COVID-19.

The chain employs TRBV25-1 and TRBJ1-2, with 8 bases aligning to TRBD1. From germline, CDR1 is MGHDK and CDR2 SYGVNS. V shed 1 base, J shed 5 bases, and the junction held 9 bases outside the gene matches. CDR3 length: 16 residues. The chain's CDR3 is CASSESSQDRAYGYTF. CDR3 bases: TGTGCCAGCAGTGAATCTAGTCAGGACAGGGCGTATGGCTACACCTTC.

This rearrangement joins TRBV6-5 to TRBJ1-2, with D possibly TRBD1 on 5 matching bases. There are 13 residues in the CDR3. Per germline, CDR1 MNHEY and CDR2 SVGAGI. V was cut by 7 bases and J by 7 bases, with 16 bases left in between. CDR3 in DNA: TGTGCCAGCACCTGGGGAGGGGTGAGTGGCTACACCTTC. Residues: CASTWGGVSGYTF.

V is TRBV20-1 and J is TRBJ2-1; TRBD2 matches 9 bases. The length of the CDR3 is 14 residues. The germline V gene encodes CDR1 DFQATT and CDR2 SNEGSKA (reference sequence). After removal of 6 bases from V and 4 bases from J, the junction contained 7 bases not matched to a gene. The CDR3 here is CSASWLAGYNEQFF. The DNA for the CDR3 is TGCAGTGCCAGTTGGCTAGCGGGGTACAATGAGCAGTTCTTC.

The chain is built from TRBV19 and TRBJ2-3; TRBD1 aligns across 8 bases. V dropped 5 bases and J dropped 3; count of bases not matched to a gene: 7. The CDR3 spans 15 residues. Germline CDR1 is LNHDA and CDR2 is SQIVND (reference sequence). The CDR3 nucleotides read TGTGCCAGTAGTGCAGGGGGCGCCGAGACAGATACGCAGTATTTT. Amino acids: CASSAGGAETDTQYF.

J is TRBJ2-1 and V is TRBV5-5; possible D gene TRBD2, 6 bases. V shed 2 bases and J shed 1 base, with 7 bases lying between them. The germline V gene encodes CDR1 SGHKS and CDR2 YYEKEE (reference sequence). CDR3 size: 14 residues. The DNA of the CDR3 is TGTGCCAGCAGCTTTAGCGGATCCTACAATGAGCAGTTCTTC. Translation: CASSFSGSYNEQFF.

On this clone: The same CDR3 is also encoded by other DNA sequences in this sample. In DNA form, the CDR3 reads TGTGCCAGCAGCCAAGGCGGGAACACTGAAGCTTTCTTT. Translation: CASSQGGNTEAFF. This chain connects TRBV3-1 (or the pseudogene TRBV3-2) to TRBJ1-1; D uncertain. The CDR3 runs to 13 residues. CDR1 and CDR2 from the germline V gene are LGHDT and YNNKEL (reference sequence). Trimming took 1 base from V and 1 from J, leaving 4 bases between them.

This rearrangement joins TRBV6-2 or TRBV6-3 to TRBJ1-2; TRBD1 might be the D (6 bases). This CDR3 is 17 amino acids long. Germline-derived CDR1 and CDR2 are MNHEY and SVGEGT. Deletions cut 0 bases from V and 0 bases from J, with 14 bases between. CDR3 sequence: CASSYSVGQVANYGYTF. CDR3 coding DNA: TGTGCCAGCAGTTACTCGGTGGGACAAGTTGCTAACTATGGCTACACCTTC.

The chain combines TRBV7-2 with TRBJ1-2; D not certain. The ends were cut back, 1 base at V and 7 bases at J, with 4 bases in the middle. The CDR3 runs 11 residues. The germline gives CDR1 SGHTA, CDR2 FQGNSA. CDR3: CASSLGAGYTF. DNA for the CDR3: TGTGCCAGCAGCTTAGGGGCTGGCTACACCTTC.